This T cell receptor beta chain is from a study of blood T cell repertoires in COVID-19. Adults between about 18 and 95 years of age took part from approximately 24 US areas. Exposed enrollees encountered a COVID-19 case at some point within 2 weeks before study entry. How the authors handled the data: Amplification of reference gene primers was used by the study to estimate nucleated cell counts. Sequencing used immunoSEQ multiplex PCR; TCRdb keeps in-frame clones, though not all of them. For V, J and clone size, that table is used; D and trimming come from the DNA. In the table there are about 150,000 clones, about nine tenths of which are singletons. The CDR3 has 14 amino acids. The V end lost 3 bases, the J end lost 12 bases, and 17 bases lay between the germline ends. In germline, CDR1 is LNHNV, CDR2 YYDKDF (reference sequence).

What was sequenced was PBMCs or T cells enriched from blood (not recorded which). This clonotype was obtained from a middle-aged woman who had been exposed to COVID-19. V and J are TRBV15 and TRBJ1-4; possibly TRBD1 for D (5 bases). The CDR3 loop reads CATSRDYLVGELFF. The CDR3 coding sequence is TGTGCCACCAGCAGGGATTATCTGGTAGGGGAACTGTTTTTT.